The sequence of this T cell receptor beta chain was determined in a study of beta chain features in type 1 diabetes. As for this clone: Its specificity is not known.

Study-wide results and caveats: VDJ junctions from type 1 diabetes patients carried fewer insertions and larger deletions. Compared to healthy donors, patients appeared to have naive, central memory and Treg TCRB repertoires that were more alike. Across all four CD4+ subsets, people with type 1 diabetes showed modestly shorter TCRB CDR3s.

Investigators reverse transcribed all isolated RNA, so they sequenced expressed TCRB transcripts. The protocol was immunoSEQ multiplex PCR, while the TCRdb copy is restricted to in-frame clones and leaves out a portion. Seen here are some 660,000 clones, over 11% observed once, and the top ten hold approximately 0.042%. The receptor's source is a young man with type 1 diabetes. Sequences were obtained from naive CD4+ T cells from blood.

CDR3 sequence (DNA): TGTGCCAGCAGCGTAGGCCCAGGTCTCTACGAGCAGTACTTC. This translates into CASSVGPGLYEQYF. The chain employs TRBV9 and TRBJ2-7; no definite D call. CDR1 and CDR2 (germline): SGDLS, YYNGEE. V lost 0 bases to trimming and J lost 3 bases, with 10 bases between them. CDR3 length: 14 residues.